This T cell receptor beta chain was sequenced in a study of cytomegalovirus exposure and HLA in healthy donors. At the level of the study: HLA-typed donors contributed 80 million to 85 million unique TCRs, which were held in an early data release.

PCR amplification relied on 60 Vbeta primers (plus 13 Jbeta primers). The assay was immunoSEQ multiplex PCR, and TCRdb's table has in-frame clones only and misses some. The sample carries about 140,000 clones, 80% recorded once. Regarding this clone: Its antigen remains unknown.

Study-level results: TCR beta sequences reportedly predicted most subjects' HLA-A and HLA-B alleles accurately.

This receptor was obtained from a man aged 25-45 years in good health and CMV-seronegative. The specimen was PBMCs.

CDR3 amino acids: CASSAMGLAGEGEQFF. The CDR3 DNA follows: TGTGCCAGCAGCGCGATGGGACTAGCGGGAGAAGGCGAGCAGTTCTTC. The J gene is TRBJ2-1, the V gene TRBV9; TRBD2 matches 14 bases. Germline CDR1 is SGDLS and CDR2 is YYNGEE. The CDR3 runs to 16 residues. The ends lost 3 bases at V and 10 bases at J; junction bases unmatched: 9. The variable domain in full, completed from reference TRBV9 and TRBJ2-1, reads DSGVTQTPKHLITATGQRVTLRCSPRSGDLSVYWYQQSLDQGLQFLIQYYNGEERAKGNILERFSAQQFPDLHSELNLSSLELGDSALYFCASSAMGLAGEGEQFFGPGTRLTVL.